The rows below give T cell receptor beta chains drawn from one sample of a study of blood T cell repertoires in COVID-19. Some clones are missing from TCRdb's copy, which holds only in-frame ones; the method was immunoSEQ multiplex PCR. The sample lists a few hundred thousand clones, under 90% seen once, with about 3.4% in the top ten. Sequencing was done on a sample of peripheral blood. Receptor source: a woman aged 18-35 years with acute or convalescent COVID-19. CDR3s include the opening cysteine and the closing phenylalanine or tryptophan. Each record gives: J gene, V gene, clone size, D gene, CDR3 protein, CDR3 DNA. A D gene is named only where the DNA matches it firmly. Clone sizes are given selectively: once, few, many, or a class where the clone is expanded.

>TRBJ2-7|TRBV11-2|NA|TRBD1
CASSLGGQRLYEQYF
TGTGCCAGCAGCTTAGGGGGACAGAGACTCTACGAGCAGTACTTC
>TRBJ2-7|TRBV10-3|NA|NA
CAISETFTASYEQYF
TGTGCCATCAGTGAGACATTTACAGCATCCTACGAGCAGTACTTC
>TRBJ1-5|TRBV28|NA|TRBD1
CATLIGQGTSQPQHF
TGTGCCACACTTATCGGACAGGGGACTAGTCAGCCCCAGCATTTT
>TRBJ2-7|TRBV27|NA|NA
CASSFGHSYEQYF
TGTGCCAGCAGTTTCGGACACTCCTACGAGCAGTACTTC
>TRBJ1-3|TRBV10-1|NA|NA
CASSDRQYSGNTIYF
TGCGCCAGCAGTGATCGACAGTACTCTGGAAACACCATATATTTT
>TRBJ1-1|TRBV6-5|once|NA
CASSYSIVLPGEAFF
TGTGCCAGCAGTTACTCGATCGTACTCCCGGGTGAAGCTTTCTTT
>TRBJ2-4|TRBV29-1|once|TRBD2
CSAGGGLAGAKNIQYF
TGCAGCGCTGGGGGTGGGCTAGCGGGGGCCAAAAACATTCAGTACTTC
>TRBJ2-7|TRBV27|NA|TRBD2
CASTSAPGLAYEQYF
TGTGCCAGCACCTCCGCCCCGGGACTAGCCTACGAGCAGTACTTC
>TRBJ2-7|TRBV5-1|NA|TRBD2
CASSYGTSGYYEQYF
TGCGCCAGCAGCTACGGGACTAGCGGCTACTACGAGCAGTACTTC
>TRBJ1-2|TRBV2|NA|NA
CASSEPGANYGYTF
TGTGCCAGCAGTGAACCAGGTGCGAACTATGGCTACACCTTC
>TRBJ1-1|TRBV7-9|NA|NA
CASKTGGVMNTEAFF
TGTGCCAGCAAAACGGGGGGTGTTATGAACACTGAAGCTTTCTTT
>TRBJ2-7|TRBV9|once|NA
CASSARVQSLEQYF
TGTGCCAGCAGCGCCAGGGTTCAGTCCCTCGAGCAGTACTTC
>TRBJ2-7|TRBV7-9|NA|NA
CASSPRLRSGRTTYEQYF
TGTGCCAGCAGCCCCCGCCTTAGGTCCGGGAGAACCACCTACGAGCAGTACTTC
>TRBJ2-7|TRBV6-5|NA|TRBD2
CASRKREGYSYEQYF
TGTGCCAGCAGAAAGCGGGAGGGATACTCCTACGAGCAGTACTTC
>TRBJ2-6|TRBV5-5|NA|NA
CASSLEGAGANVLTF
TGTGCCAGCAGCTTGGAAGGGGCCGGGGCCAACGTCCTGACTTTC
>TRBJ2-1|TRBV5-1|few|NA
CASSPVPGLSYNEQFF
TGCGCCAGCAGCCCAGTTCCGGGACTCTCGTACAATGAGCAGTTCTTC
>TRBJ2-5|TRBV6-2/TRBV6-3|NA|NA
CASSYSLDSPVETQYF
TGTGCCAGCAGTTACTCCCTTGACTCTCCGGTCGAGACCCAGTACTTC
>TRBJ2-6|TRBV18|NA|NA
CASSATLTGANVLTF
TGTGCCAGCTCAGCGACACTTACTGGGGCCAACGTCCTGACTTTC
>TRBJ2-3|TRBV24-1|NA|NA
CATSFGTTQTDTQYF
TGTGCCACCAGTTTTGGGACAACCCAGACAGATACGCAGTATTTT
>TRBJ2-3|TRBV11-3|NA|NA
CASSHLGTDTQYF
TGTGCCAGCAGTCACCTAGGTACAGATACGCAGTATTTT
>TRBJ2-3|TRBV2|NA|TRBD2
CASRPTSGSTDTQYF
TGTGCCAGCAGACCGACTAGCGGCAGCACAGATACGCAGTATTTT
>TRBJ2-1|TRBV7-9|once|TRBD1
CASSLARDSNEQFF
TGTGCCAGCAGCTTAGCCCGGGACAGCAATGAGCAGTTCTTC
>TRBJ2-4|TRBV15|NA|TRBD2
CATSRGLAGGHDIQYF
TGTGCCACCAGCAGAGGGCTAGCGGGAGGGCATGACATTCAGTACTTC
>TRBJ1-5|TRBV27|NA|TRBD1
CASSSLGTGGHQPQHF
TGTGCCAGCAGTTCCCTCGGGACAGGGGGCCATCAGCCCCAGCATTTT
>TRBJ2-1|TRBV2|NA|NA
CAKGGLGLNEQFF
TGTGCTAAAGGGGGTTTGGGCCTCAATGAGCAGTTCTTC
>TRBJ2-1|TRBV5-6|once|TRBD1
CASSLVVGTGLDEQFF
TGTGCCAGCAGCTTGGTGGTCGGGACAGGGCTCGATGAGCAGTTCTTC
>TRBJ1-1|TRBV4-2|NA|NA
CASSQDPTATTEAFF
TGTGCCAGCAGCCAAGATCCGACAGCCACCACTGAAGCTTTCTTT